These T cell receptor beta chains were read from a single sample in a study of T cells in Graves' hyperthyroidism and ophthalmopathy. TCRdb reprocessed the multiplex PCR reads with MiXCR, giving one entry per CDR3 protein. This sample carries about 400,000 distinct CDR3 sequences, roughly an eighth of them seen once, and the ten largest clones take more than 4.5%. The sequenced sample consisted of blood. Receptors were obtained from a woman aged 18-35 years with Graves' hyperthyroidism. The CDR3 runs from the conserved cysteine through the conserved F or W. Fields, in order: CDR3 protein, CDR3 DNA, D gene, clone size, J gene, V gene. The D gene is left open where the match is weak. Only some rows state a clone size, as once, few, many or a class for expanded clones.

CDR3aa: CASSQAGGHEQYF
CDR3nt: TGTGCCAGCAGCCAAGCGGGAGGACACGAGCAGTACTTC
d_gene: TRBD2
abundance: NA
j_gene: TRBJ2-7
v_gene: TRBV3-1

CDR3aa: CASSLANAGGPSSYEQFF
CDR3nt: TGTGCCAGCAGCTTAGCCAACGCGGGAGGGCCTTCCTCCTATGAGCAGTTCTTC
d_gene: TRBD2
abundance: many
j_gene: TRBJ2-1
v_gene: TRBV7-9

CDR3aa: CASSLGDYTGELFF
CDR3nt: TGTGCCAGCAGTTTGGGGGACTACACCGGGGAGCTGTTTTTT
d_gene: NA
abundance: many
j_gene: TRBJ2-2
v_gene: TRBV12-3/TRBV12-4

CDR3aa: CSARDTGGGDQPQHF
CDR3nt: TGCAGTGCTAGAGATACAGGGGGCGGTGATCAGCCCCAGCATTTT
d_gene: TRBD1
abundance: few
j_gene: TRBJ1-5
v_gene: TRBV20-1

CDR3aa: CASSFYTGQPQHF
CDR3nt: TGTGCCAGCAGTTTTTATACGGGGCAGCCCCAGCATTTT
d_gene: NA
abundance: many
j_gene: TRBJ1-5
v_gene: TRBV12-3/TRBV12-4

CDR3aa: CASSYSGQGNEKLFF
CDR3nt: TGTGCCAGCAGTTACTCTGGACAGGGGAACGAAAAACTGTTTTTT
d_gene: TRBD1
abundance: many
j_gene: TRBJ1-4
v_gene: TRBV6-6

CDR3aa: CASSPREQLGIQYF
CDR3nt: TGTGCCAGCTCACCGCGGGAGCAATTGGGCATTCAGTACTTC
d_gene: TRBD2
abundance: many
j_gene: TRBJ2-4
v_gene: TRBV18

CDR3aa: CASSPRLAGSTDTQYF
CDR3nt: TGTGCCAGCAGCCCGCGACTAGCGGGGAGCACAGATACGCAGTATTTT
d_gene: TRBD2
abundance: many
j_gene: TRBJ2-3
v_gene: TRBV27

CDR3aa: CSVRGDSNQPQHF
CDR3nt: TGCAGCGTACGAGGTGATAGCAATCAGCCCCAGCATTTT
d_gene: NA
abundance: few
j_gene: TRBJ1-5
v_gene: TRBV29-1

CDR3aa: CASSLFEGVSWTEAFF
CDR3nt: TGTGCCAGCAGTTTATTTGAGGGGGTGAGTTGGACTGAAGCTTTCTTT
d_gene: NA
abundance: many
j_gene: TRBJ1-1
v_gene: TRBV28

CDR3aa: CSVDRGAEPYNEQFF
CDR3nt: TGCAGCGTTGATCGGGGGGCTGAACCCTACAATGAGCAGTTCTTC
d_gene: NA
abundance: NA
j_gene: TRBJ2-1
v_gene: TRBV29-1

CDR3aa: CASSRDRVEAFF
CDR3nt: TGTGCCAGCAGCCGGGACAGGGTAGAAGCTTTCTTT
d_gene: TRBD1
abundance: few
j_gene: TRBJ1-1
v_gene: TRBV6-2/TRBV6-3

CDR3aa: CAWSGGLGDNEQFF
CDR3nt: TGTGCCTGGAGTGGGGGACTAGGAGACAATGAGCAGTTCTTC
d_gene: TRBD2
abundance: NA
j_gene: TRBJ2-1
v_gene: TRBV30

CDR3aa: CSARVRVRYEQYF
CDR3nt: TGCAGTGCTAGAGTCAGGGTGAGGTACGAGCAGTACTTC
d_gene: NA
abundance: many
j_gene: TRBJ2-7
v_gene: TRBV20-1

CDR3aa: CASSPRGPNRPQHF
CDR3nt: TGTGCCAGCAGTCCCAGGGGGCCTAATCGGCCCCAGCATTTT
d_gene: TRBD1
abundance: few
j_gene: TRBJ1-5
v_gene: TRBV6-1

CDR3aa: CASSTIHSGNTIYF
CDR3nt: TGTGCCAGCAGCACGATCCATTCTGGAAACACCATATATTTT
d_gene: NA
abundance: NA
j_gene: TRBJ1-3
v_gene: TRBV7-9

CDR3aa: CASSLGQGTNSNQPQHF
CDR3nt: TGTGCCAGCAGTCTAGGACAGGGGACGAATAGCAATCAGCCCCAGCATTTT
d_gene: TRBD1
abundance: many
j_gene: TRBJ1-5
v_gene: TRBV12-3/TRBV12-4

CDR3aa: CASTRDNEQFF
CDR3nt: TGTGCCAGCACCCGAGACAATGAGCAGTTCTTC
d_gene: NA
abundance: many
j_gene: TRBJ2-1
v_gene: TRBV7-2

CDR3aa: CSAALMGSGETQYF
CDR3nt: TGCAGTGCTGCGCTCATGGGGAGCGGGGAGACCCAGTACTTC
d_gene: NA
abundance: few
j_gene: TRBJ2-5
v_gene: TRBV20-1

CDR3aa: CASIGLAMKTQYF
CDR3nt: TGTGCCAGCATCGGCCTAGCGATGAAGACCCAGTACTTC
d_gene: NA
abundance: many
j_gene: TRBJ2-5
v_gene: TRBV2

CDR3aa: CASSVDDRLGGELFF
CDR3nt: TGTGCCAGCAGCGTAGATGACAGATTAGGCGGGGAGCTGTTTTTT
d_gene: NA
abundance: NA
j_gene: TRBJ2-2
v_gene: TRBV12-3/TRBV12-4

CDR3aa: CASSLDHRTYYEQYF
CDR3nt: TGTGCCAGCAGCTTAGATCATCGGACCTACTACGAGCAGTACTTC
d_gene: NA
abundance: many
j_gene: TRBJ2-7
v_gene: TRBV11-2

CDR3aa: CAYRAPSYEQYF
CDR3nt: TGTGCCTACAGGGCACCTTCCTACGAGCAGTACTTC
d_gene: NA
abundance: NA
j_gene: TRBJ2-7
v_gene: TRBV30

CDR3aa: CASSLDGTGGAGELFF
CDR3nt: TGTGCCAGCAGCTTGGATGGGACAGGGGGCGCCGGGGAGCTGTTTTTT
d_gene: TRBD1
abundance: few
j_gene: TRBJ2-2
v_gene: TRBV5-4

CDR3aa: CASSLSRDYNSPLHF
CDR3nt: TGTGCCAGCAGCTTAAGCAGGGACTATAATTCACCCCTCCACTTT
d_gene: NA
abundance: few
j_gene: TRBJ1-6
v_gene: TRBV11-2

CDR3aa: CASRAGTANSPLHF
CDR3nt: TGTGCCAGCAGGGCTGGGACAGCTAATTCACCCCTCCACTTT
d_gene: TRBD1
abundance: NA
j_gene: TRBJ1-6
v_gene: TRBV28

CDR3aa: CAWSAWTGTVKGNQPQHF
CDR3nt: TGTGCCTGGAGTGCTTGGACAGGGACTGTCAAGGGCAATCAGCCCCAGCATTTT
d_gene: TRBD1
abundance: many
j_gene: TRBJ1-5
v_gene: TRBV30

CDR3aa: CASSDNRGLGDTQYF
CDR3nt: TGTGCCAGCAGTGACAACAGGGGGCTGGGAGATACGCAGTATTTT
d_gene: TRBD1
abundance: many
j_gene: TRBJ2-3
v_gene: TRBV11-3

CDR3aa: CASSPGLAENEQFF
CDR3nt: TGTGCCAGCAGCCCCGGACTAGCGGAAAATGAGCAGTTCTTC
d_gene: TRBD2
abundance: many
j_gene: TRBJ2-1
v_gene: TRBV11-2

CDR3aa: CASDVGQGVYNEQFF
CDR3nt: TGTGCTAGTGATGTGGGGCAGGGGGTATACAATGAGCAGTTCTTC
d_gene: TRBD1
abundance: NA
j_gene: TRBJ2-1
v_gene: TRBV12-5

CDR3aa: CASIPGGANTEAFF
CDR3nt: TGTGCCAGTATTCCGGGCGGAGCGAACACTGAAGCTTTCTTT
d_gene: NA
abundance: many
j_gene: TRBJ1-1
v_gene: TRBV6-1

CDR3aa: CASSLGTGGSRYEQYF
CDR3nt: TGTGCCAGCAGCTTAGGCACGGGGGGCAGTCGCTACGAGCAGTACTTC
d_gene: NA
abundance: many
j_gene: TRBJ2-7
v_gene: TRBV13

CDR3aa: CASSHRGAEGGNDIQYF
CDR3nt: TGTGCCAGCAGCCACCGGGGGGCGGAAGGGGGTAATGACATTCAGTACTTC
d_gene: NA
abundance: NA
j_gene: TRBJ2-4
v_gene: TRBV7-9

CDR3aa: CAWRQIGTPGANVLTF
CDR3nt: TGTGCCTGGAGACAGATCGGGACACCTGGGGCCAACGTCCTGACTTTC
d_gene: NA
abundance: NA
j_gene: TRBJ2-6
v_gene: TRBV30

CDR3aa: CASSAGGTGRTEAFF
CDR3nt: TGTGCCAGCAGTGCAGGGGGGACAGGGAGGACTGAAGCTTTCTTT
d_gene: TRBD1
abundance: NA
j_gene: TRBJ1-1
v_gene: TRBV6-2/TRBV6-3

CDR3aa: CASSLVTPEDYGYTF
CDR3nt: TGCGCCAGCAGCTTGGTAACGCCTGAGGACTATGGCTACACCTTC
d_gene: NA
abundance: few
j_gene: TRBJ1-2
v_gene: TRBV5-1

CDR3aa: CASSESKGSEAFF
CDR3nt: TGTGCCAGCAGTGAATCAAAGGGGTCTGAAGCTTTCTTT
d_gene: NA
abundance: many
j_gene: TRBJ1-1
v_gene: TRBV2

CDR3aa: CASSLIGLEQYF
CDR3nt: TGTGCCAGCAGTTTAATAGGGCTCGAGCAGTACTTC
d_gene: NA
abundance: many
j_gene: TRBJ2-7
v_gene: TRBV28

CDR3aa: CATSRPGLETEQYF
CDR3nt: TGTGCCACCAGCAGGCCGGGACTAGAAACCGAGCAGTACTTC
d_gene: TRBD2
abundance: few
j_gene: TRBJ2-7
v_gene: TRBV15

CDR3aa: CASSEKERGFCQYF
CDR3nt: TGCGCCAGCAGTGAGAAAGAGCGCGGATTTTGTCAGTATTTT
d_gene: NA
abundance: NA
j_gene: TRBJ2-3
v_gene: TRBV10-2

CDR3aa: CASTLGGSSYNEQFF
CDR3nt: TGTGCCAGCACCCTGGGGGGGAGCTCCTACAATGAGCAGTTCTTC
d_gene: TRBD2
abundance: many
j_gene: TRBJ2-1
v_gene: TRBV2

CDR3aa: CASSQNRDTEAFF
CDR3nt: TGTGCCAGCAGCCAAAACCGGGACACTGAAGCTTTCTTT
d_gene: NA
abundance: few
j_gene: TRBJ1-1
v_gene: TRBV7-2

CDR3aa: CASSIRGVVNEKLFF
CDR3nt: TGTGCCAGCAGTATTCGGGGGGTGGTTAATGAAAAACTGTTTTTT
d_gene: NA
abundance: few
j_gene: TRBJ1-4
v_gene: TRBV27

CDR3aa: CASRPGEYYEQYF
CDR3nt: TGTGCCAGCAGACCAGGGGAGTACTACGAGCAGTACTTC
d_gene: NA
abundance: many
j_gene: TRBJ2-7
v_gene: TRBV12-3/TRBV12-4

CDR3aa: CAWSSGYGTGEDQPQHF
CDR3nt: TGTGCCTGGAGTTCGGGGTACGGGACAGGCGAGGATCAGCCCCAGCATTTT
d_gene: TRBD1
abundance: many
j_gene: TRBJ1-5
v_gene: TRBV30

CDR3aa: CASSLASDRGMVYEQYF
CDR3nt: TGTGCCAGCAGCTTAGCTTCGGACAGGGGGATGGTCTACGAGCAGTACTTC
d_gene: TRBD1
abundance: many
j_gene: TRBJ2-7
v_gene: TRBV13

CDR3aa: CASSVFGDTDYGYTF
CDR3nt: TGTGCCAGCAGTGTCTTTGGGGACACAGACTATGGCTACACCTTC
d_gene: NA
abundance: many
j_gene: TRBJ1-2
v_gene: TRBV2

CDR3aa: CSARPRRGSEKDEQYF
CDR3nt: TGCAGTGCTAGACCGAGGAGGGGATCGGAGAAGGACGAGCAGTACTTC
d_gene: NA
abundance: NA
j_gene: TRBJ2-7
v_gene: TRBV20-1